This T cell receptor beta chain appears in the sequencing data of a study of human T cells and chemical hapten exposure. Turning to the study itself: Diphenylcyclopropenone, dosed weekly to the scalp, was given to patients throughout the roughly 24-week study.

Indicated time point: patch test 3, about 24 weeks after DPC sensitization. Treatment here: therapeutic diphenylcyclopropenone sensitization with weekly scalp DPC. Blood sampling occurred before each patch-test application. TCRdb redid the calling of the RACE reads with MiXCR, one entry per CDR3 protein. The data show about 90,000 distinct CDR3 sequences, roughly a tenth seen once. The clonotype originates from a woman between 25 and 40 years old with alopecia areata. Some clones in this sample may be carry-over from other donors' samples. This sample comprised whole blood, obtained in connection with sensitization to the hapten diphenylcyclopropenone (DPC).

The CDR3 DNA is TGTGCCAGCAGCTTAGCGTCTAGCGGGAGCTCCTACGAGCAGTACTTC. This translates into CASSLASSGSSYEQYF. The rearrangement uses TRBV7-9 and TRBJ2-7, with TRBD2 matching 10 bases. CDR1 is SEHNR and CDR2 is FQNEAQ in the germline V gene (reference sequence). The CDR3 loop spans 16 amino acids. V was clipped by 0 bases and J by 0 bases; unmatched bases: 2.